These 15 T cell receptor beta chains came from one sample sequenced in a study of molecular identifiers for immune sequencing clone quantification. TCRdb re-analysed the PCR reads in MiXCR, keeping a single row per CDR3 protein. In the table there are over 600,000 distinct CDR3 sequences, about 20% of which are singletons. Material for sequencing was naive CD8+ T cells from blood, with Jurkat cell RNA spiked in. The subset denotes: FACS-sorted CD8+CD4-CCR7+CD45RA+ naive T cells. These receptors originate from a human donor in good health. Some libraries in this study had Jurkat cell RNA spiked in.

About this clonotype: A junction boundary mismatches the germline segment, possibly from a read error. This chain connects TRBV4-1 to TRBJ2-7; D remains unclear. The CDR3 contains 13 residues. Germline assignment: CDR1 MGHRA and CDR2 YSYEKL. The CDR3 region is CASSQGARYERYF. The CDR3 bases are TGCGCCAGCAGCCAAGGCGCGCGCTACGAGCGGTACTTC.

In this sample, this clonotype turned up many times. The J gene is TRBJ1-5, the V gene TRBV29-1; perhaps TRBD1 as D (5 bases). CDR1 SQVTM and CDR2 ANQGSEA come from the germline V gene. The CDR3 runs 14 residues. Trimming removed 6 bases at V and 0 bases at J, with 12 bases between. This CDR3 reads CSVGLTDSNQPQHF. The CDR3 bases are TGCAGCGTGGGCCTGACAGATAGCAATCAGCCCCAGCATTTT. The variable domain in full, with the rest retrieved from reference TRBV29-1 and TRBJ1-5, is SAVISQKPSRDICQRGTSLTIQCQVDSQVTMMFWYRQQPGQSLTLIATANQGSEATYESGFVIDKFPISRPNLTFSTLTVSNMSPEDSSIYLCSVGLTDSNQPQHFGDGTRLSIL.

This clonotype showed up many times. This rearrangement joins TRBV19 to TRBJ1-1; 11 bases agree with TRBD1. V dropped 7 bases and J dropped 4; count of bases not matched to a gene: 5. Germline values: CDR1 LNHDA, CDR2 SQIVND (reference sequence). The CDR3 contains 14 residues. The CDR3 here is CASTWGTGGTEAFF. CDR3 bases: TGTGCCAGTACCTGGGGGACAGGGGGCACTGAAGCTTTCTTT. The full variable domain, completed using reference TRBV19 and TRBJ1-1, is DGGITQSPKYLFRKEGQNVTLSCEQNLNHDAMYWYRQDPGQGLRLIYYSQIVNDFQKGDIAEGYSVSREKKESFPLTVTSAQKNPTAFYLCASTWGTGGTEAFFGQGTRLTVV.

This clonotype was counted ten times or more. The chain joins TRBV21-1 to TRBJ2-7; the table calls TRBD1, which could not be checked here. TRBV21-1 is shown as a pseudogene. The CDR3 spans 13 residues. CDR3 residues: CASSKDRAYEQYF. The CDR3 DNA reads TGTGCCAGCAGCAAGGACAGAGCGTACGAGCAGTACTTC.

This clonotype has at least ten counts. This chain links TRBV30 with TRBJ2-1; 7 nucleotides agree with TRBD2. This CDR3 has 16 residues. Trimming cost V 2 bases and J 6 bases; bases outside gene matches: 13. From germline, CDR1 is GTSNPN and CDR2 SVGIG (reference sequence). CDR3: CAWSSPGGSLFNEQFF. Here the CDR3 DNA reads TGTGCCTGGAGTTCCCCTGGCGGGAGCCTATTCAATGAGCAGTTCTTC.

About this clonotype itself: Being one base from a much bigger clone, this may be a read error. The rearrangement links TRBV20-1 to TRBJ1-1; 10 positions match TRBD1. CDR3 length: 14 amino acids. The germline V gene has CDR1 DFQATT and CDR2 SNEGSKA (reference sequence). V shed 6 bases and J 11 bases; nucleotides not matched to a gene: 15. This chain's CDR3 is CSARRTGGSNGAFF. The DNA of the CDR3 is TGCAGTGCCCGACGGACAGGGGGATCAAATGGGGCTTTCTTT.

This clonotype has a count of ten or more. CDR3 amino acids: CASSLSAHMNTEAFF. The CDR3 DNA reads as TGTGCCAGCAGCTTAAGTGCACATATGAACACTGAAGCTTTCTTT. The chain joins TRBV7-2 to TRBJ1-1; D gene uncertain. CDR3 length equals 15 residues. Looked up from germline, CDR1 is SGHTA and CDR2 is FQGNSA. The V and J ends lost 2 bases and 0 bases respectively, with 10 bases between them.

The gene calls are TRBV4-3 and TRBJ1-2; D unclear. V was clipped by 0 bases and J by 4 bases, with 12 bases between them. Germline V gives CDR1 LGHNA, CDR2 YSLEER. The CDR3 sequence is 15 residues long. The CDR3 region is CASSQDLGQSYGYTF. CDR3 DNA: TGCGCCAGCAGCCAAGATTTGGGTCAGAGCTATGGCTACACCTTC.

On this clonotype itself: Possible read error: a much larger clone is one base away. The V gene is TRBV20-1, the J gene TRBJ2-3; D unclear. CDR1 DFQATT and CDR2 SNEGSKA come from the germline V gene (reference sequence). V lost 2 bases, J lost 0 bases, and 6 bases lay in between. The CDR3 is 13 residues long. CDR3 sequence: CSARTRSTDTQYF. The CDR3 nucleotides read TGCAGTGCTAGAACGAGGAGCACAGATACGCAGTATTTT.

As concerns this clonotype: One end of the junction varies from germline; a read error may be responsible. The V and J genes are TRBV9 and TRBJ1-5; D call uncertain. In germline, CDR1 is SGDLS, CDR2 YYNGEE. This CDR3 contains 15 residues. CDR3 loop: CASSVAGHSNRPQHF. The CDR3 nucleotides read TGTGCCAGCAGCGTAGCTGGGCATAGCAATCGGCCCCAGCATTTT.

As to this clonotype: A much larger clone differs from this one at a single base, so this may be a read error. For the CDR3, the DNA is TGTGCCAGCAGCGTAGAAAGGGCTGGGACTGGAAGCACCATATATTTT. Amino acids: CASSVERAGTGSTIYF. The chain couples TRBV9 to TRBJ1-3; D is perhaps TRBD1 (5 bases). Germline V gene data show CDR1 as SGDLS and CDR2 as YYNGEE. The CDR3 is made up of 16 amino acids.

In this sample, this clonotype turned up many times. The genes are TRBV12-3 or TRBV12-4 and TRBJ2-5, with a possible D match to TRBD1 (5 bases). The CDR3 consists of 13 residues. The V gene lost 3 bases and the J gene lost 4 bases, with 9 bases spanning the gap. CDR3 amino acids: CASSLAGRETQYF. The CDR3 bases are TGTGCCAGCAGTTTGGCAGGGCGAGAGACCCAGTACTTC.

This clonotype has a single count. The conserved phenylalanine or tryptophan is not found at the CDR3 terminus, so this likely reflects a read error. The CDR3 is CASSKGPSNQPQHL. The CDR3 DNA sequence: TGTGCCAGTAGTAAGGGCCCGAGCAATCAGCCCCAGCATCTT. J is TRBJ1-5 and V is TRBV19, with D unclear. V dropped 4 bases and J dropped 1 base, with 8 bases sitting between them. Germline V lookup: CDR1 LNHDA, CDR2 SQIVND (reference sequence). The CDR3 has 14 residues.

V is TRBV7-9 and J is TRBJ2-5; 8 positions match TRBD2. V was pared by 7 bases and J by 4 bases, with 17 bases of the junction left unmatched. Germline V gene sequence: CDR1 SEHNR, CDR2 FQNEAQ (reference sequence). CDR3 size: 17 residues. The CDR3: CASTEIPAGGLRETQYF. The CDR3 DNA follows: TGTGCCAGCACCGAAATACCCGCGGGGGGATTAAGAGAGACCCAGTACTTC. Looking up the rest from reference TRBV7-9 and TRBJ2-5 gives the full variable domain: DTGVSQNPRHKITKRGQNVTFRCDPISEHNRLYWYRQTLGQGPEFLTYFQNEAQLEKSRLLSDRFSAERPKGSFSTLEIQRTEQGDSAMYLCASTEIPAGGLRETQYFGPGTRLLVL.

This clonotype was seen ten or more times. Written as DNA, the CDR3 is TGTGCCAGCAGTTATGCCCAAGAGACCCAGTACTTC. It yields the protein CASSYAQETQYF. J is TRBJ2-5 and V is TRBV6-6; D call uncertain. V shed 3 bases and J shed 1 base, with 3 bases lying between them. There are 12 residues in the CDR3. CDR1 MNHNY and CDR2 SVGAGI come from the germline V gene (reference sequence).